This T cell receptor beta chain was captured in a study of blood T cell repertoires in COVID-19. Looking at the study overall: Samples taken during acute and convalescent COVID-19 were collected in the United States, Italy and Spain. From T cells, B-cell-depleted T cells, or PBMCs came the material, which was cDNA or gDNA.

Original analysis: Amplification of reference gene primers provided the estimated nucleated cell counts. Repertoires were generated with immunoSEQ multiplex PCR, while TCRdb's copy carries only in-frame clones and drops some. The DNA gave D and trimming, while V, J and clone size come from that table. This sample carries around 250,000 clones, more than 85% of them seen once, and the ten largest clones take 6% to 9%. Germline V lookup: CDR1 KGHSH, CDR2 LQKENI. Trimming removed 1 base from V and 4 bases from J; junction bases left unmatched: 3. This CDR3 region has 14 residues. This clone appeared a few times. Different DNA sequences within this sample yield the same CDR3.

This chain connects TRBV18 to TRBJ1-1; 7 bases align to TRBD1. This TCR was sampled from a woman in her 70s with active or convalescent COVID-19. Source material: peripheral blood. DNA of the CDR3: TGTGCCAGCTCACCACAGGGGGCTTTCACTGAAGCTTTCTTT. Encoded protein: CASSPQGAFTEAFF.